These 30 T cell receptor beta chains share one sample of origin, sequenced in a study of T cell repertoires in cytomegalovirus infection. These receptors' antigens are unknown. MiXCR, run by TCRdb on the reads, gives a single entry per CDR3 protein. The table lists some 800,000 distinct CDR3 sequences, 32% of them singletons, with under 15% in the top ten. Sample: cultured CD8+ T cells from PBMCs, taken from culture after CMV antigen stimulation. The receptors come from a human donor in good health (CMV status not recorded). Some clones in this sample may be carry-over from other donors' samples.

Turning to this clonotype: This could be a read error, since a much larger clone is one nucleotide away. The chain couples TRBV7-6 to TRBJ2-2; 8 bases line up with TRBD1. This CDR3 region has 16 residues. Germline V lookup: CDR1 SGHVS, CDR2 FNYEAQ. As DNA, the CDR3 is TGTGTCAGCAGCTTAGGACAGGGCCCAACTAGCGGGGAGCTGTTTTTT. Residues: CVSSLGQGPTSGELFF.

The sample holds a few counts of this clonotype. The chain employs TRBV6-1 and TRBJ1-5, with a tentative D call TRBD1 (6 bases). The V gene's germline CDR1 is MNHNS and CDR2 SASEGT. Trimming shortened V by 8 bases and J by 4 bases, and 24 bases separated the two germline ends. The CDR3 extends over 17 amino acids. CDR3 protein: CASGRQGRMGENQPQHF. CDR3 sequence (DNA): TGTGCCAGCGGGCGGCAGGGGCGGATGGGGGAAAATCAGCCCCAGCATTTT.

This chain joins TRBV28 and TRBJ1-2; 9 bases match TRBD1. Germline lookup yields CDR1 MDHEN and CDR2 SYDVKM. V shed 3 bases and J 8 bases; nucleotides not matched to a gene: 10. The CDR3 sequence is 15 residues long. The CDR3 DNA reads as TGTGCCAGCAGTTTGACGGGACAGGGACGTTACGGCTACACCTTC. This translates into CASSLTGQGRYGYTF.

This clonotype was observed a few times. V is TRBV12-3 or TRBV12-4 and J is TRBJ2-2; 9 positions agree with TRBD1. J gave up 5 bases and V 8 bases, and 12 bases lay outside the gene matches. The CDR3 has 16 amino acids. The CDR3 nucleotides read TGTGCCAGCCCTGTGGGGGACAGGGCGGTTACCGGGGAGCTGTTTTTT. Its protein product is CASPVGDRAVTGELFF.

The CDR3 region has the DNA TGTGCCATCAGATCACTCTATGGCTACACCTTC. Translated: CAIRSLYGYTF. J is TRBJ1-2 and V is TRBV10-3; the D is unclear. The CDR3 has 11 residues. Trimming shortened V by 6 bases and J by 4 bases, and 6 bases separated the two germline ends. Germline values: CDR1 ENHRY, CDR2 SYGVKD.

The rearrangement uses TRBV27 and TRBJ1-6; D might be TRBD1 (6 bases). CDR1 is MNHEY and CDR2 is SMNVEV in the germline V gene (reference sequence). V was trimmed by 6 bases and J by 0 bases, leaving 12 bases between them. CDR3 length: 16 residues. In DNA, the CDR3 is TGTGCCAGCAGGGATACAGGGAGCTCCTATAATTCACCCCTCCACTTT. This codes for CASRDTGSSYNSPLHF.

The V and J genes are TRBV2 and TRBJ2-7; D may be TRBD1 or TRBD2 (5 bases each). V lost 3 bases, J lost 2 bases, and 14 bases lay in between. In germline, CDR1 is SNHLY, CDR2 FYNNEI. The CDR3 extends over 15 amino acids. The CDR3 bases are TGTGCCAGCAGTGATTCTTCATTGGGGGCCTACGAGCAGTACGTC. Encoded protein: CASSDSSLGAYEQYV.

This clonotype showed up just a few times. The genes are TRBV7-9 and TRBJ1-5; 7 nucleotides agree with TRBD1. The V gene end was trimmed by 0 bases and the J gene end by 11 bases; junction bases not matched to a gene: 10. Germline V gives CDR1 SEHNR, CDR2 FQNEAQ (reference sequence). The CDR3 length is 15 residues. CDR3 sequence (DNA): TGTGCCAGCAGCTTAGCGTCGCAGGGGGAAGGGTCCCAGCATTTT. Its translation: CASSLASQGEGSQHF. Together with reference TRBV7-9 and TRBJ1-5, the CDR3 gives the full variable domain: DTGVSQNPRHKITKRGQNVTFRCDPISEHNRLYWYRQTLGQGPEFLTYFQNEAQLEKSRLLSDRFSAERPKGSFSTLEIQRTEQGDSAMYLCASSLASQGEGSQHFGDGTRLSIL.

This clonotype was observed at least ten times. V usage is TRBV7-9 and J usage is TRBJ1-2, with 11 bases aligning to TRBD1. Per germline, CDR1 SEHNR and CDR2 FQNEAQ (reference sequence). Trimming removed 5 bases from V and 3 bases from J; junction bases left unmatched: 5. The CDR3 runs 15 residues. The CDR3 bases are TGTGCCAGCAGCCTGGGGGACAGGGGGGACTATGGCTACACCTTC. This gives the protein CASSLGDRGDYGYTF.

This clonotype was recorded many times. The gene calls are TRBV7-8 and TRBJ2-7; D not certain. This CDR3 is built from 16 residues. Trimming stripped 5 bases from V and 3 bases from J, with 20 bases between. Germline CDR1 SGHVS, CDR2 FQNEAQ. The CDR3 region is CASSAVADLSNYEQYF. The CDR3 DNA reads as TGTGCCAGCAGCGCGGTCGCAGATTTATCCAACTACGAGCAGTACTTC.

The V and J genes are TRBV6-6 and TRBJ2-5, with TRBD2 identical over 8 bases. Germline-derived CDR1 and CDR2 are MNHNY and SVGAGI (reference sequence). After removal of 6 bases from V and 2 bases from J, the junction contained 17 bases not matched to a gene. The CDR3 is 18 residues long. Here the CDR3 DNA reads TGTGCCAGCAGCCACGGGTCGGGGGGGCAACCTTCACAAGAGACCCAGTACTTC. Translated, it gives CASSHGSGGQPSQETQYF.

This clonotype was observed a handful of times. The gene calls are TRBV7-6 and TRBJ2-1; D is uncertain. The germline V gene has CDR1 SGHVS and CDR2 FNYEAQ. V was shortened by 8 bases and J by 5 bases, with 13 bases between the two germline ends. CDR3 size: 13 residues. The CDR3 nucleotides read TGTGCCAGCTCCCGGGCAGGAAACAATGAGCAGTTCTTC. Its translation: CASSRAGNNEQFF.

This clonotype was observed a handful of times. The chain links TRBV7-3 to TRBJ1-1; the D is unclear. The CDR3 totals 15 residues. CDR1 is SGHTA, CDR2 FQGTGA, per germline. The ends were cut back, 3 bases at V and 1 base at J, with 12 bases in the middle. The CDR3, as DNA: TGTGCCAGCAGCTTGACAAGGAGACAGAACACTGAAGCTTTCTTT. Its protein product is CASSLTRRQNTEAFF.

The V and J genes are TRBV10-3 and TRBJ2-7; tentatively, D is TRBD2 (6 bases). Germline CDR1 is ENHRY and CDR2 is SYGVKD. This CDR3 is 14 amino acids long. Trimming stripped 6 bases from V and 0 bases from J, with 12 bases between. The CDR3 loop reads CAIRGLASSYEQYF. The CDR3 DNA is TGTGCCATCAGGGGACTGGCGAGCTCCTACGAGCAGTACTTC.

This clonotype was detected once. The J gene is TRBJ2-3, the V gene TRBV7-4; TRBD2 matches 9 bases. The germline CDR1 and CDR2 sequences are SGHVT and SQSDAQ. The CDR3 is made up of 14 amino acids. Trimming removed 8 bases from V and 6 bases from J; junction bases left unmatched: 9. The CDR3 nucleotides are TGTGCCAGCTGTTCCCGCGGGGGGGTGGATACGCAGTATTTT. It encodes CASCSRGGVDTQYF.

The chain has TRBV5-1 and TRBJ1-1, with TRBD1 identical over 8 bases. The V gene end was trimmed by 4 bases and the J gene end by 1 base; junction bases not matched to a gene: 6. The germline V gene has CDR1 SGHRS and CDR2 YFSETQ. There are 15 residues in the CDR3. CDR3 sequence: CASSLPTGENTEAFF. The DNA of the CDR3 is TGCGCCAGCAGCCTACCGACAGGGGAGAACACTGAAGCTTTCTTT.

This clonotype was detected a few times. The rearrangement links TRBV19 to TRBJ1-1; D ambiguous. V lost 3 bases and J 5 bases, leaving 13 bases between the germline ends. Germline lookup yields CDR1 LNHDA and CDR2 SQIVND (reference sequence). The CDR3 runs to 14 residues. As DNA, the CDR3 is TGTGCCAGTAGTATGGCCCAAGGCGGAACTGAAGCTTTCTTT. Protein sequence: CASSMAQGGTEAFF.

V gene TRBV10-1 combines with J gene TRBJ1-5; no firm D call. Germline V gene sequence: CDR1 WNHNN, CDR2 SYGVQD (reference sequence). Trimming removed 9 bases from V and 3 bases from J, with 15 bases in between. This CDR3 has 14 residues. This chain's CDR3 is CASDTTWYNQPQHF. The CDR3 coding sequence is TGCGCCAGTGACACGACTTGGTACAATCAGCCCCAGCATTTT.

At least ten counts were recorded for this clonotype. V gene TRBV4-1 combines with J gene TRBJ2-1; possible D gene TRBD1, 7 bases. Looked up from germline, CDR1 is MGHRA and CDR2 is YSYEKL. CDR3 length: 15 residues. Trimming left V 6 bases short and J 4 bases short, with 16 bases between. The CDR3 coding sequence is TGCGCCAGCAGTCGAATCAGGGGGGAGTACAATGAGCAGTTCTTC. Its translation: CASSRIRGEYNEQFF.

The chain is built from TRBV6-2 or TRBV6-3 and TRBJ1-1; a possible D gene is TRBD1 (5 bases). The CDR3 has 14 amino acids. Germline CDR1 and CDR2: MNHEY and SVGEGT. Trimming removed 3 bases from V and 5 bases from J, with 13 bases in between. The CDR3 protein is CASSYTRWGTEAFF. The CDR3, as DNA: TGTGCCAGCAGTTATACGAGGTGGGGGACTGAAGCTTTCTTT.

As to this clonotype: One junction end disagrees with the germline gene, perhaps due to a read error. The V and J genes are TRBV4-1 and TRBJ2-2, with D possibly being TRBD2 (7 bases). Germline V CDR1 and CDR2: MGHRA, YSYEKL. The CDR3 spans 16 residues. CDR3 amino acids: CASSPVTGGGTGELFF. The CDR3 nucleotides read TGTGCCAGCAGCCCTGTCACGGGGGGCGGGACCGGGGAGCTGTTTTTT.

This clonotype has at least ten counts. The rearrangement uses TRBV7-8 and TRBJ2-3; D not resolved. The ends were cut back, 6 bases at V and 0 bases at J, with 16 bases in the middle. This CDR3 contains 16 residues. CDR1 is SGHVS, CDR2 FQNEAQ, per germline. CDR3 loop: CASSGLGGVSTDTQYF. DNA for the CDR3: TGTGCCAGCAGTGGGCTGGGTGGGGTTAGCACAGATACGCAGTATTTT.

As concerns this clonotype: A clone one base away is much larger, so this may be a read error. The CDR3 loop is CASSHVRRQCRQPQHF. CDR3 nucleotides: TGTGCCAGCAGCCACGTGAGGCGACAGTGCCGCCAGCCCCAGCATTTT. V is TRBV7-2 and J is TRBJ1-5; tentatively, D is TRBD1 (5 bases). V was trimmed by 5 bases and J by 7 bases, leaving 21 bases between them. This CDR3 spans 16 amino acids. Germline V gives CDR1 SGHTA, CDR2 FQGNSA.

In this sample, this clonotype turned up many times. The chain links TRBV7-8 to TRBJ2-7, with a possible D match to TRBD2 (5 bases). The V end was cut by 1 base, the J end by 4 bases, with 11 bases between. The germline V gene encodes CDR1 SGHVS and CDR2 FQNEAQ. The length of the CDR3 is 14 residues. The CDR3 coding sequence is TGTGCCAGCAGCTTAGATTTTAGCGATTACGAGCAGTACTTC. Translated: CASSLDFSDYEQYF.

This chain joins TRBV19 and TRBJ2-4; no firm D call. Germline V CDR1 and CDR2: LNHDA, SQIVND (reference sequence). V dropped 2 bases and J dropped 0 bases, with 11 bases sitting between them. CDR3 length: 16 amino acids. CDR3 sequence (DNA): TGTGCCAGTAGTATAACAAAAACTATAGCCAAAAACATTCAGTACTTC. Translating gives CASSITKTIAKNIQYF.

The chain joins TRBV27 to TRBJ2-2; TRBD2 aligns across 8 bases. The germline gives CDR1 MNHEY, CDR2 SMNVEV (reference sequence). The V segment lost 6 bases and the J segment 7 bases; nucleotides outside the gene matches: 16. This CDR3 has 17 residues. The CDR3 loop reads CASRPLLGGARDGELFF. The CDR3 coding sequence is TGTGCCAGCAGGCCATTACTCGGGGGGGCCAGGGACGGGGAGCTGTTTTTT.

This clonotype was detected many times. The chain carries TRBV7-2 and TRBJ2-3; 10 bases align to TRBD1. The CDR3 sequence is 18 residues long. Germline V lookup: CDR1 SGHTA, CDR2 FQGNSA. Trimming at V came to 0 bases and at J to 2 bases, leaving 8 bases not matched to a gene. CDR3 amino acids: CASSLASYGTGVTDTQYF. CDR3 nucleotide sequence: TGTGCCAGCAGCTTAGCTTCCTACGGGACAGGGGTCACAGATACGCAGTATTTT.

This clonotype was picked up a small number of times. The J gene is TRBJ1-3, the V gene TRBV19, with a tentative D call TRBD1 (5 bases). CDR1 and CDR2 (germline): LNHDA, SQIVND (reference sequence). The CDR3 extends over 15 amino acids. The V end was cut by 10 bases, the J end by 0 bases, with 16 bases between. CDR3 sequence: CATVLGLLSGNTIYF. CDR3 in DNA: TGTGCCACCGTGCTGGGACTGCTCTCTGGAAACACCATATATTTT.

This clonotype was observed a few times. This rearrangement joins TRBV27 to TRBJ1-5, with D unresolved. V was pared by 5 bases and J by 5 bases, with 10 bases between. The CDR3 length is 13 residues. The germline V gene has CDR1 MNHEY and CDR2 SMNVEV (reference sequence). This CDR3 is CASSPGSYQPQHF. The CDR3 nucleotides are TGTGCCAGCAGTCCCGGCAGTTATCAGCCCCAGCATTTT.

J is TRBJ1-1 and V is TRBV14; D unresolved. This CDR3 is built from 12 residues. Trimming stripped 4 bases from V and 11 bases from J, with 14 bases between. Germline loops: CDR1 SGHDN, CDR2 FVKESK. The CDR3 here is CASSRKAFWAFF. CDR3 DNA sequence: TGTGCCAGCAGCCGCAAGGCCTTTTGGGCTTTCTTT.